The 2 T cell receptor beta chains listed next were all sequenced from one sample in a study of glioma-infiltrating T cells. Amplification of TCR alpha and beta CDR3 regions from RNA used iRepertoire nested multiplex PCR. MiXCR was run by TCRdb on the multiplex PCR reads, yielding one entry per CDR3 protein. The data contain under 200,000 distinct CDR3 sequences, around 40% of them singletons. The sample taken for sequencing was glioma tissue, nonneoplastic brain tissue, or PBMCs (not recorded which). These TCRs come from a human donor with low-grade glioma or glioblastoma, undergoing nonglioma brain surgery, or in good health (not recorded which).

This clonotype has at least ten counts. The V gene is TRBV3-1, the J gene TRBJ1-1; weak D call: TRBD1 (5 bases). This CDR3 is 12 amino acids long. The V gene's germline CDR1 is LGHDT and CDR2 YNNKEL (reference sequence). V lost 1 base, J lost 6 bases, and 6 bases lay in between. CDR3 sequence reads: CASSQVGAEAFF. In nucleotides, the CDR3 is TGTGCCAGCAGCCAAGTAGGGGCTGAAGCTTTCTTT.

Of note for this clonotype: A much larger clone lies a single base off, so this may be a read error. The genes are TRBV28 and TRBJ2-5; the match to TRBD2 covers 10 bases. J lost 6 bases, V lost 7 bases, and 8 bases had no gene match. Germline values: CDR1 MDHEN, CDR2 SYDVKM. The CDR3 runs 14 residues. The DNA of the CDR3 is TGTGCCAGCACGTCGAGCGGGAGGGCAAAGACCCAGTACTTC. This codes for CASTSSGRAKTQYF.